One T cell receptor beta chain is described in this entry. Generated by immunoSEQ multiplex PCR, the TCRdb table keeps only in-frame clones and is missing some. The sample lists about 40,000 clones; roughly nine tenths were seen once. The record originates from a study of T cell changes during pregnancy in multiple sclerosis. Per the germline V gene, CDR1 is SNHLY and CDR2 is FYNNEI. This CDR3 is built from 12 residues. V dropped 4 bases and J dropped 1 base, with 4 bases sitting between them. This TCR was recovered from a female donor with multiple sclerosis, enrolled in a pregnancy study. The sample was CD4+ T cells from peripheral blood mononuclear cells, taken before pregnancy. V usage is TRBV2 and J usage is TRBJ2-5; D remains unclear. The CDR3 reads CASSALQETQYF. Written as DNA, the CDR3 is TGTGCCAGCAGTGCCCTCCAAGAGACCCAGTACTTC.